This TCR beta chain was identified in a study of T cell repertoires in cytomegalovirus infection. This clonotype was detected only a few times. What it recognizes is unknown. The CDR3 is made up of 14 amino acids. The junction had 3 bases not matched to a gene; V was cut back by 1 base and J by 7 bases. MiXCR, applied by TCRdb to the reads, yields one record per CDR3 protein. The profile covers 90,000 to 120,000 distinct CDR3 sequences, with roughly 40% appearing a single time and roughly 70% taken by the ten largest. The genes are TRBV12-3 or TRBV12-4 and TRBJ2-1, with 8 bases identical to TRBD1. Sample: CD8+ T cells from cultured PBMCs, taken from culture after CMV antigen stimulation. This TCR came from a human donor in good health (CMV status not recorded). Some clones in this sample may be carry-over from other donors' samples. As DNA, the CDR3 is TGTGCCAGCAGTTTAGGGACAGGGCGAAATGAGCAGTTCTTC. Translation gives CASSLGTGRNEQFF.